This entry lists 25 T cell receptor beta chains sequenced from one sample in a study of shared clonotypes between healthy human individuals. Clones were read by immunoSEQ multiplex PCR, and TCRdb kept only the in-frame ones, dropping some. The sample records hundreds of thousands of clones, over 65% being singletons. Sequencing was done on a sample of PBMCs. Receptors were obtained from a woman in her thirties or forties in good health. Some clones in this sample may be carry-over from other donors' samples.

This rearrangement joins TRBV5-4 to TRBJ2-2; D is possibly TRBD1 or TRBD2 (5 bases each). V shed 4 bases and J shed 8 bases, with 15 bases lying between them. The CDR3 runs 14 residues. Germline values: CDR1 SGHNT, CDR2 YYREEE (reference sequence). The CDR3 sequence: CASSPGGPPGELFF. For the CDR3, the DNA is TGTGCCAGCAGCCCTGGGGGTCCCCCGGGGGAGCTGTTTTTT.

V usage is TRBV11-3 and J usage is TRBJ2-1; TRBD2 agrees at 12 bases. The CDR3 contains 14 residues. Germline CDR1 reads SGHNT; CDR2 reads YENEEA. Trimming cost V 3 bases and J 7 bases; bases outside gene matches: 1. The CDR3 bases are TGTGCCAGCAGCTTGACTAGCGGGAGTAATGAGCAGTTCTTC. Translation: CASSLTSGSNEQFF.

The CDR3 protein is CSVEAAGPTYEQYF. DNA of the CDR3: TGCAGCGTTGAGGCCGCAGGGCCGACCTACGAGCAGTACTTC. This chain links TRBV29-1 with TRBJ2-7; perhaps TRBD1 as D (5 bases). Germline-derived CDR1 and CDR2 are SQVTM and ANQGSEA. The CDR3 has 14 residues. Trimming stripped 3 bases from V and 2 bases from J, with 14 bases between.

The rearrangement uses TRBV5-6 and TRBJ2-1; 7 nucleotides align to TRBD2. V shed 1 base and J 5 bases; nucleotides not matched to a gene: 6. The germline gives CDR1 SGHDT, CDR2 YYEEEE. CDR3 length: 15 residues. The CDR3 here is CASSLIAAGNNEQFF. The CDR3, as DNA: TGTGCCAGCAGCTTGATTGCAGCGGGAAACAATGAGCAGTTCTTC.

In its sample, this clone was seen once. The gene calls are TRBV7-9 and TRBJ1-5, with D unclear. CDR1 SEHNR and CDR2 FQNEAQ come from the germline V gene (reference sequence). The CDR3 is made up of 15 amino acids. The V end lost 2 bases, the J end lost 5 bases, and 13 bases lay between the germline ends. CDR3 bases: TGTGCCAGCAGCTTACATGGCCAGGTTCATCAGCCCCAGCATTTT. It specifies CASSLHGQVHQPQHF.

The V gene is TRBV28, the J gene TRBJ2-2; 11 nucleotides agree with TRBD2. Germline V gives CDR1 MDHEN, CDR2 SYDVKM. There are 15 residues in the CDR3. Trimming removed 5 bases from V and 6 bases from J; junction bases left unmatched: 5. CDR3 nucleotides: TGTGCCAGCAGTCAACTAGCGGGAGAGGCCGGGGAGCTGTTTTTT. It is translated as CASSQLAGEAGELFF. Filled out from reference TRBV28 and TRBJ2-2, the complete variable domain reads DVKVTQSSRYLVKRTGEKVFLECVQDMDHENMFWYRQDPGLGLRLIYFSYDVKMKEKGDIPEGYSVSREKKERFSLILESASTNQTSMYLCASSQLAGEAGELFFGEGSRLTVL.

The chain employs TRBV4-3 and TRBJ1-1, with 7 bases identical to TRBD1. J was trimmed by 5 bases and V by 4 bases; bases with no gene match: 10. CDR1 and CDR2 from the germline V gene are LGHNA and YSLEER. The CDR3 extends over 15 amino acids. As DNA, the CDR3 is TGCGCCAGCAGCCCGAGACAGGGTGGGGTGACTGAAGCTTTCTTT. This encodes CASSPRQGGVTEAFF.

J is TRBJ2-2 and V is TRBV6-1; D might be TRBD2 (5 bases). The germline CDR1 and CDR2 sequences are MNHNS and SASEGT. Trimming shortened V by 4 bases and J by 5 bases, and 8 bases separated the two germline ends. This CDR3 has 13 amino acids. CDR3 sequence: CASSARGTGELFF. The CDR3 DNA reads as TGTGCCAGCAGTGCCAGAGGGACCGGGGAGCTGTTTTTT.

This clone was seen a handful of times. This sequence joins TRBV27 and TRBJ2-1; perhaps TRBD2 as D (6 bases). Trimming shortened V by 5 bases and J by 3 bases, and 23 bases separated the two germline ends. The V gene's germline CDR1 is MNHEY and CDR2 SMNVEV (reference sequence). The CDR3 totals 18 residues. The CDR3 protein is CASSIQSPLAPYYNEQFF. CDR3 bases: TGTGCCAGCAGTATCCAATCCCCTCTAGCGCCCTACTACAATGAGCAGTTCTTC.

The chain employs TRBV10-3 and TRBJ2-7; D could derive from TRBD1 or TRBD2 (5 bases each). Deletions cut 6 bases from V and 0 bases from J, with 12 bases between. The germline V gene has CDR1 ENHRY and CDR2 SYGVKD. The CDR3 length is 14 residues. CDR3 region: CAIRGVRSSYEQYF. The CDR3, as DNA: TGTGCCATCAGGGGGGTGAGAAGCTCCTACGAGCAGTACTTC.

The chain has TRBV7-2 and TRBJ2-1; 11 nucleotides align to TRBD2. From germline, CDR1 is SGHTA and CDR2 FQGNSA. The CDR3 sequence is 16 residues long. With V trimmed by 5 bases and J by 2 bases, 5 bases remained unmatched. In DNA, the CDR3 is TGTGCCAGCAGCCCTAGACTAGCGGGACCCTACAATGAGCAGTTCTTC. This translates into CASSPRLAGPYNEQFF.

V and J are TRBV5-1 and TRBJ2-7; D call uncertain. There are 13 residues in the CDR3. The ends were cut back, 2 bases at V and 2 bases at J, with 8 bases in the middle. Germline V lookup: CDR1 SGHRS, CDR2 YFSETQ. The chain's CDR3 is CASSFRPTYEQYF. The CDR3 DNA reads as TGCGCCAGCAGCTTCAGACCCACCTACGAGCAGTACTTC.

The CDR3 reads CSVFSRSTDTQYF. The CDR3 DNA follows: TGCAGCGTCTTCAGCAGGTCCACAGATACGCAGTATTTT. V usage is TRBV29-1 and J usage is TRBJ2-3; D ambiguous. The CDR3 sequence is 13 residues long. Per germline, CDR1 SQVTM and CDR2 ANQGSEA. The V and J ends lost 6 bases and 2 bases respectively, with 12 bases between them.

The J gene is TRBJ2-5, the V gene TRBV23-1, with no clear D. TRBV23-1 is identified as an open reading frame with a role that is uncertain. V was cut by 1 base and J by 2 bases, with 11 bases left in between. This CDR3 region has 15 residues. The CDR3, as DNA: TGCGCCAGCAGTCAATTCCGCCTCGGGCAAGAGACCCAGTACTTC. It translates to CASSQFRLGQETQYF.

A word on this clone: A far larger clone is a single base away, which makes a read error likely. Other DNA sequences in the same sample also yield this CDR3. The chain joins TRBV30 to TRBJ1-1, with a weak D call TRBD1 (5 bases). Germline CDR1 is GTSNPN and CDR2 is SVGIG (reference sequence). The CDR3 length is 11 residues. The CDR3 reads CAWRDMTEAFF. For the CDR3, the DNA is TGTGCCTGGAGGGACATGACTGAAGCCTTCTTT.

This chain connects TRBV5-4 to TRBJ1-4, with 10 bases fitting TRBD1. Germline V gene sequence: CDR1 SGHNT, CDR2 YYREEE (reference sequence). Germline trimming cut 4 bases from V and 7 bases from J; bases unmatched to any gene: 10. The CDR3 loop spans 16 amino acids. The CDR3 DNA is TGTGCCAGCAGCCAGGGCCAGGGACAGGGGTTTGAAAAACTGTTTTTT. Its translation: CASSQGQGQGFEKLFF.

The J gene is TRBJ2-7, the V gene TRBV2; D is possibly TRBD1 (5 bases). The V and J ends lost 7 bases and 2 bases respectively, with 18 bases between them. The CDR3 loop spans 15 amino acids. In germline, CDR1 is SNHLY, CDR2 FYNNEI. CDR3 coding DNA: TGTGCCAGCAATTACAGGACGACGTTAACCTACGAGCAGTACTTC. Translating it yields CASNYRTTLTYEQYF.

V is TRBV5-6 and J is TRBJ2-3; the match to TRBD2 covers 11 bases. This CDR3 contains 16 residues. The J segment lost 4 bases and the V segment lost 4 bases, leaving 8 bases of the junction unmatched. The germline gives CDR1 SGHDT, CDR2 YYEEEE. CDR3 region: CASSRIAGGPSDTQYF. DNA of the CDR3: TGTGCCAGCAGCCGAATAGCGGGAGGGCCCTCAGATACGCAGTATTTT.

The rearrangement links TRBV28 to TRBJ1-1, with D perhaps matching TRBD1 (5 bases). The CDR3 consists of 14 residues. V was pared by 1 base and J by 7 bases, with 13 bases between. Germline CDR1 is MDHEN and CDR2 is SYDVKM. The CDR3 sequence: CASSLLAWGVEAFF. DNA for the CDR3: TGTGCCAGCAGTTTATTAGCTTGGGGGGTTGAAGCTTTCTTT.

The CDR3 region is CASRGPAGELFF. In DNA, the CDR3 is TGTGCCAGTAGGGGGCCTGCCGGGGAGCTGTTTTTT. The gene calls are TRBV19 and TRBJ2-2; tentatively, D is TRBD1 (5 bases). Germline lookup yields CDR1 LNHDA and CDR2 SQIVND (reference sequence). The CDR3 loop spans 12 amino acids. The V gene lost 6 bases and the J gene lost 6 bases, with 8 bases spanning the gap.

This clone was recorded a few times. The V gene is TRBV29-1, the J gene TRBJ1-2; D is unclear. Germline CDR1 is SQVTM and CDR2 is ANQGSEA. The V end was cut by 1 base, the J end by 8 bases, with 11 bases between. This CDR3 comprises 12 residues. The CDR3 loop reads CSVEGGRWGYTF. CDR3 DNA: TGCAGCGTTGAAGGAGGACGGTGGGGCTACACCTTC.

The gene calls are TRBV28 and TRBJ1-2; TRBD1 is a possible D gene (6 bases). Germline lookup yields CDR1 MDHEN and CDR2 SYDVKM. V was shortened by 6 bases and J by 5 bases, with 16 bases between the two germline ends. The CDR3 runs 14 residues. The CDR3 spells CASRLTGGRYGYTF. The CDR3 nucleotides read TGTGCCAGCAGACTGACAGGAGGGCGATATGGCTACACCTTC.

V usage is TRBV19 and J usage is TRBJ1-2; D perhaps matches TRBD1 (5 bases). Per germline, CDR1 LNHDA and CDR2 SQIVND (reference sequence). CDR3 length equals 19 residues. The V end was cut by 5 bases, the J end by 4 bases, with 29 bases between. CDR3 sequence (DNA): TGTGCCAGTAGTCCGCCCTGGGGTGGGTCACAGGCGTTCGGCTATGGCTACACCTTC. Translation: CASSPPWGGSQAFGYGYTF. The complete variable domain, with remaining parts taken from reference TRBV19 and TRBJ1-2, reads DGGITQSPKYLFRKEGQNVTLSCEQNLNHDAMYWYRQDPGQGLRLIYYSQIVNDFQKGDIAEGYSVSREKKESFPLTVTSAQKNPTAFYLCASSPPWGGSQAFGYGYTFGSGTRLTVV.

The chain recombines TRBV25-1 with TRBJ2-5; no clear D. The J call is doubtful: the DNA matches TRBJ2-7 better. Germline V gene lookup returns CDR1 MGHDK and CDR2 SYGVNS. The CDR3 spans 14 residues. The CDR3 spells CASSEGRPPYEQYF. CDR3 nucleotide sequence: TGTGCCAGCAGTGAAGGCAGGCCCCCCTACGAGCAGTACTTC.

Note on this clone: A clone one base away is much larger, so this may be a read error. Other DNA sequences in this sample translate to the same CDR3. The genes are TRBV30 and TRBJ1-4, with D possibly matching TRBD1 (5 bases). This CDR3 is built from 14 residues. The ends were cut back, 4 bases at V and 4 bases at J, with 13 bases in the middle. The germline V gene has CDR1 GTSNPN and CDR2 SVGIG (reference sequence). CDR3: CAWNPGLGNEKLFF. Here the CDR3 DNA reads TGTGCCTGGAACCCAGGGTTGGGTAATGAAAAACTGTTTTTT.